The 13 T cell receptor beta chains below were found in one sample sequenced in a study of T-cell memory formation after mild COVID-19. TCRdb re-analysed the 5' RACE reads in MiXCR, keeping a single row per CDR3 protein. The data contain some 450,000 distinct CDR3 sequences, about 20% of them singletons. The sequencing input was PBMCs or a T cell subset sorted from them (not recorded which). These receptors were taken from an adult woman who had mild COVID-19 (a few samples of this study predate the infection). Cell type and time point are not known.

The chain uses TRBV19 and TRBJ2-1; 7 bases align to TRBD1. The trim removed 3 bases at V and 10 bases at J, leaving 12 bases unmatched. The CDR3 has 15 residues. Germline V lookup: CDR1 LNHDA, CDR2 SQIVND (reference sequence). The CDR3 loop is CASSIGDRDVSEQFF. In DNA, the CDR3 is TGTGCCAGTAGTATTGGCGACAGGGATGTTTCCGAGCAGTTCTTC.

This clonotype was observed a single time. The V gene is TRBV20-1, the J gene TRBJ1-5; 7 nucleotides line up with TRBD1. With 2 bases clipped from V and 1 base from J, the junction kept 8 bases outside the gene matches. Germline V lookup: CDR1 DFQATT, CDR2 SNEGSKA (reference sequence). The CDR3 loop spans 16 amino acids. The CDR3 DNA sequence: TGCAGTGCTAGACAGGGAGGGGGCCTAAGCAATCAGCCCCAGCATTTT. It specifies CSARQGGGLSNQPQHF.

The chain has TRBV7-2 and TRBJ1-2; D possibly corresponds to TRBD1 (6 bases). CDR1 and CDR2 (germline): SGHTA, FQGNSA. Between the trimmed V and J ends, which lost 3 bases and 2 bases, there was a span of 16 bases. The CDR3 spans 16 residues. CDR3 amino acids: CASSLERATGNYGYTF. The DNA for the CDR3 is TGTGCCAGCAGCTTGGAGAGGGCTACAGGGAACTATGGCTACACCTTC.

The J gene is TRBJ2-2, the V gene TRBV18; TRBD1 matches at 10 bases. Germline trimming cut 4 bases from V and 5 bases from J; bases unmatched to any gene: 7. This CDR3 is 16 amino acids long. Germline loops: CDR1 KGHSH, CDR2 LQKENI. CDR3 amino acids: CASSLDRGPWTGELFF. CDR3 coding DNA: TGTGCCAGCTCACTCGACAGGGGGCCGTGGACCGGGGAGCTGTTTTTT. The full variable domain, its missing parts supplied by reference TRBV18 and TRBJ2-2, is NAGVMQNPRHLVRRRGQEARLRCSPMKGHSHVYWYRQLPEEGLKFMVYLQKENIIDESGMPKERFSAEFPKEGPSILRIQQVVRGDSAAYFCASSLDRGPWTGELFFGEGSRLTVL.

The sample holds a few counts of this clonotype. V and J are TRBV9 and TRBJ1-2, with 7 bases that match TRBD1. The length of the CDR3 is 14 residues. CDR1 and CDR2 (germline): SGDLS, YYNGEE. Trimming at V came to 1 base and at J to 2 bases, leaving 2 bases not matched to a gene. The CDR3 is CASSVIGGNYGYTF. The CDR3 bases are TGTGCCAGCAGCGTAATAGGGGGCAACTATGGCTACACCTTC.

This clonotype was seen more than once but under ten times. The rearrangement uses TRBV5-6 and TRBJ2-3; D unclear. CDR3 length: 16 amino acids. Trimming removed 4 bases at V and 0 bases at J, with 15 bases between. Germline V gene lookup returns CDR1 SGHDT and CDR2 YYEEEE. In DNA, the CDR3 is TGTGCCAGCAGCCCCGGCCCAGGAGCTAGCACAGATACGCAGTATTTT. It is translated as CASSPGPGASTDTQYF.

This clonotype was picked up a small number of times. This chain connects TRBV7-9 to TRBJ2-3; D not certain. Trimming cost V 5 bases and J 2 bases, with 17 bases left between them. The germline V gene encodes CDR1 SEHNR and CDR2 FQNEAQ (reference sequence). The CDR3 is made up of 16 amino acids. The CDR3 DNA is TGTGCCAGCAGCACCCGATCTAGAGTCCCCACAGATACGCAGTATTTT. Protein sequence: CASSTRSRVPTDTQYF. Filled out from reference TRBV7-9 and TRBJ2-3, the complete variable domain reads DTGVSQNPRHKITKRGQNVTFRCDPISEHNRLYWYRQTLGQGPEFLTYFQNEAQLEKSRLLSDRFSAERPKGSFSTLEIQRTEQGDSAMYLCASSTRSRVPTDTQYFGPGTRLTVL.

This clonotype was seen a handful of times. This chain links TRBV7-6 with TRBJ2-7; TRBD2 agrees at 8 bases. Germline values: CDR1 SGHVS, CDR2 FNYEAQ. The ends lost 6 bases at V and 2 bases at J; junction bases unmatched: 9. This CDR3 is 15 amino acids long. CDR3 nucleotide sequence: TGTGCCAGCAGTCCGGATTTTAGCGGGACCTACGAGCAGTACTTC. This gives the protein CASSPDFSGTYEQYF.

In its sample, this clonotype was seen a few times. The CDR3: CATSGTGIAGELFF. DNA of the CDR3: TGTGCCACCAGCGGGACAGGGATAGCCGGGGAGCTGTTTTTT. The V and J genes are TRBV24-1 and TRBJ2-2, with TRBD1 matching over 9 bases. After removal of 7 bases from V and 6 bases from J, the junction contained 5 bases not matched to a gene. CDR3 length: 14 amino acids. From germline, CDR1 is KGHDR and CDR2 SFDVKD.

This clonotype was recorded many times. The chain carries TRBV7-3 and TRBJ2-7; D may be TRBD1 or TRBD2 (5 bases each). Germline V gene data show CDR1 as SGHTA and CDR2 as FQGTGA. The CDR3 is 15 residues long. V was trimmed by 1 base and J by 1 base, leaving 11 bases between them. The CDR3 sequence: CASSLSGGTSYEQYF. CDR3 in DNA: TGTGCCAGCAGCTTAAGTGGGGGAACTTCCTACGAGCAGTACTTC.

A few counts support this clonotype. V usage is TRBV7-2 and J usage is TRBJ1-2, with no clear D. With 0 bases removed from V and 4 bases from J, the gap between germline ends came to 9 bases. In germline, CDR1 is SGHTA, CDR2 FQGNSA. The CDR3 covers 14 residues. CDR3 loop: CASSLAPRSYGYTF. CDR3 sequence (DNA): TGTGCCAGCAGCTTAGCCCCCCGGAGCTATGGCTACACCTTC.

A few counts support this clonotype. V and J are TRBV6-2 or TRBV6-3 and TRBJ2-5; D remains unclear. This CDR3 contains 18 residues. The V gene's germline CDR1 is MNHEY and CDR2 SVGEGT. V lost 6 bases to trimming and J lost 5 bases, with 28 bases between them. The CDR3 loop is CASRLDAISRPTVETQYF. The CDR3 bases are TGTGCCAGCAGACTTGACGCAATCTCCAGGCCGACGGTGGAGACCCAGTACTTC.

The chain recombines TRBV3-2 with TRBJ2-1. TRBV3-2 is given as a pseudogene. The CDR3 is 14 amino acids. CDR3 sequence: CASSQDDNPNEQFF. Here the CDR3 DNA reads TGTGCCAGCAGCCAAGATGATAATCCGAATGAGCAGTTCTTC.